This entry features one TCR beta chain sequence. What it binds is not known. TCRdb redid the calling of the reads with MiXCR, one entry per CDR3 protein. The sample carries about 65,000 distinct CDR3 sequences, just under 50% recorded once. The data derive from a study of type 1 regulatory T cells. Study-level information: An in vitro protocol generated T-allo10, a Tr1-enriched, alloantigen-specific CD4 T cell product. Study-wide points: Tr1 cells had a more restricted TCR repertoire than non-Tr1 cells.

V shed 6 bases and J shed 3 bases, with 15 bases lying between them. Germline V gene lookup returns CDR1 MNHEY and CDR2 SMNVEV (reference sequence). The CDR3 contains 14 residues. This TCR derives from a human donor in good health. The rearrangement joins TRBV27 to TRBJ2-7; the D gene is possibly TRBD1 (6 bases). The specimen sequenced was cultured non-Tr1 T cells, either the whole culture or a sorted T cell fraction (not recorded which). The CDR3 DNA sequence: TGTGCCAGCAGCACACAGGGTAAAGACTACGAGCAGTACTTC. Translating gives CASSTQGKDYEQYF.